This passage covers 24 T cell receptor beta chains from one sample sequenced in a study of cytomegalovirus exposure and HLA in healthy donors. Sequenced by immunoSEQ multiplex PCR; TCRdb stores in-frame clones only, minus some. The data contain hundreds of thousands of clones, approximately 90% of them singletons. The specimen was PBMCs. These receptors all stem from a woman aged 18-35 years in good health and CMV-seronegative.

This clone occurred once. The chain combines TRBV5-8 with TRBJ2-3; D gene unclear. There are 13 residues in the CDR3. Germline V CDR1 and CDR2: SGHTS, YDEGEE. The V end lost 2 bases, the J end lost 4 bases, and 8 bases lay between the germline ends. As DNA, the CDR3 is TGTGCCAGCAGCTTCCCATTAGCAGATACGCAGTATTTT. This codes for CASSFPLADTQYF.

The rearrangement joins TRBV27 to TRBJ1-2; 8 nucleotides align to TRBD1. CDR1 and CDR2 from the germline V gene are MNHEY and SMNVEV (reference sequence). J was trimmed by 1 base and V by 0 bases; bases with no gene match: 4. The CDR3 consists of 16 residues. In DNA form, the CDR3 reads TGTGCCAGCAGTTTATCGTACGGACAGGGTAACTATGGCTACACCTTC. It codes for CASSLSYGQGNYGYTF.

This chain uses TRBV11-2 with TRBJ2-5; D is unclear. Between the trimmed V and J ends, which lost 5 bases and 2 bases, there was a span of 15 bases. The CDR3 runs 15 residues. Germline V gives CDR1 SGHAT, CDR2 FQNNGV. This CDR3 reads CASSRGRMVQETQYF. DNA for the CDR3: TGTGCCAGCAGCCGAGGTAGAATGGTACAAGAGACCCAGTACTTC.

This chain connects TRBV11-2 to TRBJ2-7; TRBD2 matches at 9 bases. V trimming: 6 bases; J trimming: 2 bases; junction bases outside the gene matches: 2. The CDR3 consists of 13 residues. The germline V gene has CDR1 SGHAT and CDR2 FQNNGV. CDR3 protein: CASRAGGAYEQYF. The CDR3 coding sequence is TGTGCCAGCAGGGCGGGGGGGGCCTACGAGCAGTACTTC.

The rearrangement uses TRBV5-1 and TRBJ2-2; 9 bases are a match to TRBD1. The length of the CDR3 is 16 residues. Trimming at V came to 0 bases and at J to 1 base, leaving 1 base not matched to a gene. Germline V gene lookup returns CDR1 SGHRS and CDR2 YFSETQ. CDR3 in amino acids: CASSLGQGVNTGELFF. The CDR3 DNA reads TGCGCCAGCAGCTTGGGACAGGGGGTGAACACCGGGGAGCTGTTTTTT.

V and J are TRBV14 and TRBJ2-6; D uncertain. Trimming took off 8 bases at V and 0 bases at J, with 5 bases between the two ends. This CDR3 spans 13 amino acids. Germline V gene lookup returns CDR1 SGHDN and CDR2 FVKESK. CDR3 nucleotides: TGTGCCAGCCGGAGCTCTGGGGCCAACGTCCTGACTTTC. Amino acids: CASRSSGANVLTF.

This clone came up once. The chain uses TRBV7-7 and TRBJ1-3; TRBD1 matches at 8 bases. V was pared by 5 bases and J by 4 bases, with 4 bases of the junction left unmatched. Germline V gene lookup returns CDR1 SSHAT and CDR2 FNYEAQ (reference sequence). The length of the CDR3 is 14 residues. The CDR3 protein is CASSPDRGGNTIYF. The CDR3 DNA follows: TGTGCCAGCAGCCCAGACAGGGGAGGAAACACCATATATTTT. The whole variable domain, remainder taken from reference TRBV7-7 and TRBJ1-3, is GAGVSQSPRYKVTKRGQDVTLRCDPISSHATLYWYQQALGQGPEFLTYFNYEAQPDKSGLPSDRFSAERPEGSISTLTIQRTEQRDSAMYRCASSPDRGGNTIYFGEGSWLTVV.

The chain is built from TRBV2 and TRBJ1-2; 7 positions agree with TRBD1. V lost 10 bases to trimming and J lost 1 base; unmatched junction nucleotides: 6. Germline CDR1 is SNHLY and CDR2 is FYNNEI. There are 13 residues in the CDR3. The CDR3 nucleotides read TGTGCCACCTCCGGGACAGATAACTATGGCTACACCTTC. Translated, it gives CATSGTDNYGYTF.

The chain carries TRBV5-4 and TRBJ2-3; D is uncertain. Germline V CDR1 and CDR2: SGHNT, YYREEE (reference sequence). Trimming pared 0 bases from V and 5 bases from J, leaving 10 bases between. This CDR3 contains 14 residues. The CDR3 loop is CASSLDLPGDTQYF. In nucleotides, the CDR3 is TGTGCCAGCAGCTTGGACCTCCCCGGAGATACGCAGTATTTT.

The chain has TRBV2 and TRBJ2-7; the match to TRBD2 covers 9 bases. The CDR3 has 16 amino acids. Germline CDR1 is SNHLY and CDR2 is FYNNEI. V dropped 5 bases and J dropped 0; count of bases not matched to a gene: 8. CDR3 sequence (DNA): TGTGCCAGCAGTCGGTCTAGCGGGGACAGCTCCTACGAGCAGTACTTC. The encoded protein is CASSRSSGDSSYEQYF.

This chain uses TRBV5-1 with TRBJ2-7; 9 nucleotides align to TRBD1. Looked up from germline, CDR1 is SGHRS and CDR2 is YFSETQ. Germline trimming cut 3 bases from V and 6 bases from J; bases unmatched to any gene: 10. The CDR3 consists of 15 residues. This chain's CDR3 is CASSSTGGSSGEQYF. In nucleotides, the CDR3 is TGCGCCAGCAGCTCCACAGGGGGCTCGTCCGGCGAGCAGTACTTC.

In its sample, this clone was seen once. The rearrangement uses TRBV4-2 and TRBJ2-5; 7 bases are a match to TRBD2. The CDR3 sequence is 16 residues long. The V gene end was trimmed by 1 base and the J gene end by 5 bases; junction bases not matched to a gene: 10. Per the germline V gene, CDR1 is LGHNA and CDR2 is YNFKEQ. The CDR3 is CASSQVGERGRETQYF. The CDR3 DNA follows: TGTGCCAGCAGCCAAGTAGGAGAGCGGGGTCGGGAGACCCAGTACTTC.

The genes are TRBV19 and TRBJ2-1, with TRBD1 as a possible D gene (6 bases). The germline CDR1 and CDR2 sequences are LNHDA and SQIVND (reference sequence). V was shortened by 5 bases and J by 0 bases, with 14 bases between the two germline ends. The CDR3 loop spans 16 amino acids. CDR3 DNA sequence: TGTGCCAGTAGTCCCGAGGACAGCAACTCCTACAATGAGCAGTTCTTC. The encoded protein is CASSPEDSNSYNEQFF.

This sequence joins TRBV2 and TRBJ2-3; possible D gene TRBD2, 6 bases. The CDR3 spans 14 residues. CDR1 is SNHLY, CDR2 FYNNEI, per germline. Trimming took off 3 bases at V and 1 base at J, with 8 bases between the two ends. CDR3 DNA sequence: TGTGCCAGCAGTGATTTAGCGGGCACAGATACGCAGTATTTT. Amino acids: CASSDLAGTDTQYF.

The chain is built from TRBV4-1 and TRBJ2-7, with D unclear. V was cut by 4 bases and J by 0 bases, with 13 bases left in between. This CDR3 has 15 residues. CDR1 MGHRA and CDR2 YSYEKL come from the germline V gene. This CDR3 is CASSPLTGGSYEQYF. The CDR3 nucleotides read TGCGCCAGCAGCCCTTTGACGGGTGGCTCCTACGAGCAGTACTTC.

The genes are TRBV27 and TRBJ2-7; a possible D gene is TRBD1 (6 bases). This CDR3 region has 15 residues. The V gene lost 4 bases and the J gene lost 3 bases, with 16 bases spanning the gap. Germline V gene sequence: CDR1 MNHEY, CDR2 SMNVEV (reference sequence). CDR3 sequence: CASSSRQELYYEQYF. CDR3 nucleotides: TGTGCCAGCAGTTCCCGACAGGAACTATACTACGAGCAGTACTTC.

This clone has more than one count but fewer than ten. The chain is built from TRBV6-1 and TRBJ2-7; 8 bases are shared with TRBD1. Trimming took 4 bases from V and 2 from J; bases not matched to a gene: 7. Germline-derived CDR1 and CDR2 are MNHNS and SASEGT. This CDR3 has 15 residues. The CDR3 here is CASSVDRELTYEQYF. The CDR3 DNA sequence: TGTGCCAGCAGTGTGGACAGGGAGCTAACCTACGAGCAGTACTTC.

This chain links TRBV27 with TRBJ2-7; 8 bases align to TRBD2. Trimming at V came to 3 bases and at J to 6 bases, leaving 7 bases not matched to a gene. CDR3 length: 14 residues. Germline lookup yields CDR1 MNHEY and CDR2 SMNVEV (reference sequence). This CDR3 reads CASSFGSGGLEQYF. The CDR3 DNA is TGTGCCAGCAGTTTCGGTTCGGGAGGGCTCGAGCAGTACTTC.

In its sample, this clone was seen a few times. V and J are TRBV10-3 and TRBJ2-7; 10 bases fit TRBD1. The trim removed 6 bases at V and 5 bases at J, leaving 7 bases unmatched. Germline CDR1 ENHRY, CDR2 SYGVKD. The CDR3 covers 14 residues. The CDR3 DNA reads TGTGCCATCAGCCCGGGACAGGGGAACGACGAGCAGTACTTC. This codes for CAISPGQGNDEQYF.

The chain couples TRBV28 to TRBJ2-2, with D possibly matching TRBD2 (5 bases). The CDR3 totals 14 residues. V was trimmed by 1 base and J by 9 bases, leaving 12 bases between them. Germline assignment: CDR1 MDHEN and CDR2 SYDVKM. In nucleotides, the CDR3 is TGTGCCAGCAGTTTATCCCCCCCGGGGAGGGAGCTGTTTTTT. Its translation is CASSLSPPGRELFF.

V and J are TRBV5-1 and TRBJ2-7, with D perhaps matching TRBD2 (6 bases). V lost 3 bases, J lost 4 bases, and 11 bases lay in between. Per germline, CDR1 SGHRS and CDR2 YFSETQ. The CDR3 has 13 residues. CDR3 protein: CASSSSVSYEQYF. The CDR3 DNA is TGCGCCAGCAGCTCTAGCGTTTCGTACGAGCAGTACTTC.

The chain uses TRBV6-6 and TRBJ1-1, with 8 positions matching TRBD1. The CDR3 is 14 residues long. The junction had 6 bases not matched to a gene; V was cut back by 5 bases and J by 4 bases. Per germline, CDR1 MNHNY and CDR2 SVGAGI (reference sequence). The CDR3 region is CASSPTGDTTEAFF. The CDR3 DNA reads as TGTGCCAGCAGTCCGACAGGGGACACCACTGAAGCTTTCTTT.

V gene TRBV5-1 combines with J gene TRBJ2-1; D call uncertain. The V end lost 4 bases, the J end lost 0 bases, and 14 bases lay between the germline ends. Looked up from germline, CDR1 is SGHRS and CDR2 is YFSETQ. This CDR3 is built from 16 residues. CDR3 residues: CASSPDGRHSYNEQFF. In nucleotides, the CDR3 is TGCGCCAGCAGCCCTGACGGAAGACACTCCTACAATGAGCAGTTCTTC. Complete variable domain (other parts from reference TRBV5-1 and TRBJ2-1): KAGVTQTPRYLIKTRGQQVTLSCSPISGHRSVSWYQQTPGQGLQFLFEYFSETQRNKGNFPGRFSGRQFSNSRSEMNVSTLELGDSALYLCASSPDGRHSYNEQFFGPGTRLTVL.

This chain joins TRBV7-6 and TRBJ2-5; 12 bases match TRBD2. In germline, CDR1 is SGHVS, CDR2 FNYEAQ. There are 16 residues in the CDR3. The junction had 4 bases not matched to a gene; V was cut back by 2 bases and J by 3 bases. The DNA for the CDR3 is TGTGCCAGCAGCTTACTAGCGGGGGGGCAAAAAGAGACCCAGTACTTC. Residues: CASSLLAGGQKETQYF.